This TCR beta chain was captured in a study of blood T cell repertoires in COVID-19. Study at large: Sites across the United States, Italy and Spain contributed samples from acute and convalescent COVID-19.

Original handling: The authors estimated nucleated cell counts from reference gene primer amplification. The data were produced by immunoSEQ multiplex PCR, yet TCRdb's version contains in-frame clones alone and is incomplete. V, J and clone size were drawn from that table, and D and trimming were deduced from the DNA. The repertoire includes a few hundred thousand clones, almost 85% of them detected once, and 15% sits in the top ten. This CDR3 is 13 amino acids long. Deletions cut 6 bases from V and 5 bases from J, with 13 bases between. Per the germline V gene, CDR1 is MNHEY and CDR2 is SMNVEV (reference sequence).

This TCR came from a man aged 40-55 years who had recovered from COVID-19. The chain couples TRBV27 to TRBJ1-1, with D possibly being TRBD1 (5 bases). Sequences were obtained from PBMCs or T cells enriched from blood (not recorded which). CDR3 sequence (DNA): TGTGCCAGCAGCCCCAGGGAGGGTACTGAAGCTTTCTTT. Its protein is CASSPREGTEAFF.